Shown below are 19 T cell receptor beta chains from a single sample sequenced in a study of T cell repertoires in cytomegalovirus infection. In TCRdb, the reads were re-called with MiXCR into one record per CDR3 protein. The sample lists under 850,000 distinct CDR3 sequences; around 31% were seen once. Their antigens are not known. Sequences were derived from cultured PBMCs, sampled from culture after CMV antigen stimulation. The receptor set was obtained from a human donor in good health (CMV status not recorded). Some clones in this sample may be carry-over from other donors' samples.

The table lists this clonotype with many counts. The chain uses TRBV6-6 and TRBJ2-2; D not resolved. The V end lost 2 bases, the J end lost 6 bases, and 7 bases lay between the germline ends. The CDR3 runs to 13 residues. CDR1 and CDR2 (germline): MNHNY, SVGAGI (reference sequence). The CDR3 loop reads CASSYRGAGELFF. CDR3 DNA: TGTGCCAGCAGTTACAGAGGCGCCGGGGAGCTGTTTTTT.

This rearrangement joins TRBV7-9 to TRBJ2-7, with 7 bases lining up with TRBD1. The CDR3 covers 14 residues. V trimming: 5 bases; J trimming: 3 bases; junction bases outside the gene matches: 7. CDR1 is SEHNR and CDR2 is FQNEAQ in the germline V gene (reference sequence). This chain's CDR3 is CASSVRTGSYEQYF. CDR3 in DNA: TGTGCCAGCAGCGTCCGGACAGGTAGCTACGAGCAGTACTTC.

This clonotype was counted only a few times. The chain is built from TRBV7-6 and TRBJ2-7, with D unresolved. Germline V gives CDR1 SGHVS, CDR2 FNYEAQ. V dropped 2 bases and J dropped 4 bases, with 12 bases sitting between them. This CDR3 is 14 amino acids long. CDR3 DNA: TGTGCCAGCAGCTTAACCGTAGGGTCTTACGAGCAGTACTTC. It codes for CASSLTVGSYEQYF. The whole variable domain, filled in from reference TRBV7-6 and TRBJ2-7, reads GAGVSQSPRYKVTKRGQDVALRCDPISGHVSLYWYRQALGQGPEFLTYFNYEAQQDKSGLPNDRFSAERPEGSISTLTIQRTEQRDSAMYRCASSLTVGSYEQYFGPGTRLTVT.

The V gene is TRBV18, the J gene TRBJ2-3; D remains ambiguous. The germline gives CDR1 KGHSH, CDR2 LQKENI. This CDR3 is 15 amino acids long. The V end lost 1 base, the J end lost 4 bases, and 12 bases lay between the germline ends. In nucleotides, the CDR3 is TGTGCCAGCTCACCACTAGTGTCTATGCCAGATACGCAGTATTTT. Its translation: CASSPLVSMPDTQYF. The whole variable domain, filled in from reference TRBV18 and TRBJ2-3, reads NAGVMQNPRHLVRRRGQEARLRCSPMKGHSHVYWYRQLPEEGLKFMVYLQKENIIDESGMPKERFSAEFPKEGPSILRIQQVVRGDSAAYFCASSPLVSMPDTQYFGPGTRLTVL.

The genes are TRBV4-1 and TRBJ1-1; TRBD1 aligns across 8 bases. The CDR3 has 15 amino acids. From germline, CDR1 is MGHRA and CDR2 YSYEKL. The J segment lost 5 bases and the V segment lost 2 bases, leaving 7 bases of the junction unmatched. CDR3 DNA: TGCGCCAGCAGCCAACAGGACAGGGCGAGAACTGAAGCTTTCTTT. It translates to CASSQQDRARTEAFF.

The V gene is TRBV7-9, the J gene TRBJ2-7, with D hard to call. Germline CDR1 reads SEHNR; CDR2 reads FQNEAQ (reference sequence). The CDR3 has 13 residues. Between the trimmed V and J ends, which lost 4 bases and 4 bases, there was a span of 11 bases. CDR3: CASSSRREYEQYF. For the CDR3, the DNA is TGTGCCAGCAGCTCGAGAAGGGAATACGAGCAGTACTTC. Full variable domain (missing parts from reference TRBV7-9 and TRBJ2-7): DTGVSQNPRHKITKRGQNVTFRCDPISEHNRLYWYRQTLGQGPEFLTYFQNEAQLEKSRLLSDRFSAERPKGSFSTLEIQRTEQGDSAMYLCASSSRREYEQYFGPGTRLTVT.

The rearrangement uses TRBV7-2 and TRBJ1-3; D is perhaps TRBD1 (5 bases). Trimming took 3 bases from V and 0 from J, leaving 12 bases between them. Germline V gene data show CDR1 as SGHTA and CDR2 as FQGNSA. The CDR3 runs to 16 residues. The CDR3 nucleotides read TGTGCCAGCAGCTTCCCGGGACTGATCTCTGGAAACACCATATATTTT. Translating gives CASSFPGLISGNTIYF.

The chain recombines TRBV7-8 with TRBJ2-7, with TRBD2 identical over 8 bases. V dropped 2 bases and J dropped 7; count of bases not matched to a gene: 7. Looked up from germline, CDR1 is SGHVS and CDR2 is FQNEAQ. CDR3 size: 14 residues. The CDR3 coding sequence is TGTGCCAGCAGCTTAATTAGCGGGATCGGAGAGCAGTACTTC. This translates into CASSLISGIGEQYF.

This clonotype was seen many times. This chain connects TRBV7-2 to TRBJ2-5; no clear D gene. CDR3 size: 14 residues. Trimming cost V 2 bases and J 4 bases, with 11 bases left between them. Germline V gene data show CDR1 as SGHTA and CDR2 as FQGNSA. The CDR3 reads CASSLLGRPETQYF. The CDR3 DNA follows: TGTGCCAGCAGCTTATTGGGAAGGCCAGAGACCCAGTACTTC.

The CDR3 coding sequence is TGCAGTGCAAACCCAGGGAAAGGAAACACCATATATTTT. Translation gives CSANPGKGNTIYF. The genes are TRBV20-1 and TRBJ1-3, with TRBD1 as a possible D gene (5 bases). The germline V gene encodes CDR1 DFQATT and CDR2 SNEGSKA (reference sequence). V was pared by 6 bases and J by 4 bases, with 13 bases between. There are 13 residues in the CDR3.

There are a few counts of this clonotype. Mismatch with germline at one junction end may stem from a read error. The chain combines TRBV4-1 with TRBJ1-1; 9 nucleotides match TRBD1. The length of the CDR3 is 18 residues. Germline V gene data show CDR1 as MGHRA and CDR2 as YSYEKL. The CDR3: CASSQGARDRDMNTEAFF. The CDR3 nucleotides are TGTGCCAGCAGCCAAGGGGCCCGGGACAGGGACATGAACACTGAAGCTTTCTTT.

This clonotype has only a few counts. The V gene is TRBV12-3 or TRBV12-4, the J gene TRBJ2-3, with 8 bases aligning to TRBD1. The CDR3 is 15 residues long. V shed 5 bases and J 3 bases; nucleotides not matched to a gene: 7. The CDR3 DNA sequence: TGTGCCAGCAGTATGGGACAGGCTGAAACAGATACGCAGTATTTT. This codes for CASSMGQAETDTQYF.

This clonotype was picked up many times. Written as DNA, the CDR3 is TGTGCCAGCAGTCAGAATAGCGGGGGGCCCTACGAGCAGTACTTC. It specifies CASSQNSGGPYEQYF. This chain joins TRBV7-2 and TRBJ2-7; 10 bases map to TRBD2. The CDR3 has 15 amino acids. V was pared by 6 bases and J by 2 bases, with 7 bases of the junction left unmatched. The V gene's germline CDR1 is SGHTA and CDR2 FQGNSA.

This clonotype was counted at least ten times. The V call is TRBV6-2 or TRBV6-3, the J call TRBJ1-1, with a tentative D call TRBD1 (6 bases). Between the trimmed V and J ends, which lost 1 base and 1 base, there was a span of 10 bases. The germline V gene has CDR1 MNHEY and CDR2 SVGEGT. This CDR3 is built from 15 residues. The CDR3 DNA sequence: TGTGCCAGCAGTTACTGGACAGCGAAGAACACTGAAGCTTTCTTT. Translating it yields CASSYWTAKNTEAFF.

The rearrangement joins TRBV7-2 to TRBJ2-2; a possible D gene is TRBD2 (6 bases). The germline CDR1 and CDR2 sequences are SGHTA and FQGNSA. This CDR3 is 14 amino acids long. V was trimmed by 4 bases and J by 7 bases, leaving 13 bases between them. The CDR3 protein is CASSWQGLIGELFF. The DNA of the CDR3 is TGTGCCAGCAGCTGGCAAGGACTAATCGGGGAGCTGTTTTTT.

V and J are TRBV20-1 and TRBJ2-7; 10 nucleotides align to TRBD2. The J segment lost 5 bases and the V segment lost 2 bases, leaving 6 bases of the junction unmatched. The germline V gene encodes CDR1 DFQATT and CDR2 SNEGSKA (reference sequence). The CDR3 is 14 residues long. CDR3 residues: CSARFSSGSDEQYF. Written as DNA, the CDR3 is TGCAGTGCTAGATTTTCTAGCGGGAGCGACGAGCAGTACTTC.

Only a few counts were recorded for this clonotype. This chain uses TRBV5-1 with TRBJ1-2; 8 positions match TRBD1. CDR3 length: 16 residues. CDR1 is SGHRS, CDR2 YFSETQ, per germline. V lost 2 bases to trimming and J lost 5 bases; unmatched junction nucleotides: 11. The DNA for the CDR3 is TGCGCCAGCAGCTTCGGGGACAGGTCGCGGCCTTATGGCTACACCTTC. This translates into CASSFGDRSRPYGYTF.

The gene calls are TRBV20-1 and TRBJ1-5; weak D call: TRBD1 (6 bases). This CDR3 comprises 15 residues. V lost 0 bases, J lost 9 bases, and 18 bases lay in between. CDR1 and CDR2 (germline): DFQATT, SNEGSKA (reference sequence). CDR3 nucleotide sequence: TGCAGTGCTAGAGATCGGTTAGGGGGAGGAACGCCCCAGCATTTT. It translates to CSARDRLGGGTPQHF.

The chain combines TRBV20-1 with TRBJ2-7; 10 bases fit TRBD1. The CDR3 length is 15 residues. V lost 5 bases and J lost 4; bases outside the gene matches: 11. Germline CDR1 is DFQATT and CDR2 is SNEGSKA (reference sequence). The CDR3 here is CSAPGSGQGTYEQYF. The CDR3 coding sequence is TGCAGTGCTCCCGGGTCGGGACAGGGGACGTACGAGCAGTACTTC.